A single sample gave rise to the 21 T cell receptor beta chains below, sequenced in a study of blood T cell repertoires in COVID-19 (dated by TCRdb to about 2020). Receptor libraries were prepared by the immunoSEQ multiplex PCR assay. What TCRdb holds here is the immuneACCESS table cut down to in-frame rearrangements. Part of the clones is not present; checked against another copy, under half of the missing clones reflect an unresolved V gene, and the others are unexplained. The sample table shows approximately 100,000 clones, and roughly 83% are seen once. The top ten clones comprise roughly 17% of the sample. Sequences were obtained from peripheral blood. The receptors here all came from a woman aged 55-75 years with acute or convalescent COVID-19.

The J gene is TRBJ1-5, the V gene TRBV10-3, with 10 positions matching TRBD1. Germline trimming cut 3 bases from V and 0 bases from J; bases unmatched to any gene: 5. This CDR3 contains 17 residues. Germline V CDR1 and CDR2: ENHRY, SYGVKD. CDR3 bases: TGTGCCATCAGTGAAGGGACAGGGGCTTATAGCAATCAGCCCCAGCATTTT. As protein: CAISEGTGAYSNQPQHF.

This clone appeared once. The V gene is TRBV4-1, the J gene TRBJ2-5; 12 bases map to TRBD2. CDR3 length equals 16 residues. Germline CDR1 reads MGHRA; CDR2 reads YSYEKL. The ends lost 3 bases at V and 3 bases at J; junction bases unmatched: 5. The CDR3: CASSQPTSGGKETQYF. CDR3 in DNA: TGCGCCAGCAGCCAGCCTACTAGCGGGGGGAAAGAGACCCAGTACTTC.

V usage is TRBV4-1 and J usage is TRBJ1-6; 7 nucleotides agree with TRBD1. The V segment lost 5 bases and the J segment 4 bases; nucleotides outside the gene matches: 14. The CDR3 consists of 18 residues. Per germline, CDR1 MGHRA and CDR2 YSYEKL. In nucleotides, the CDR3 is TGCGCCAGCAGCTACCAGACACCCCGGGACAGTTATAATTCACCCCTCCACTTT. The encoded protein is CASSYQTPRDSYNSPLHF.

In its sample, this clone was seen a few times. This sequence joins TRBV5-4 and TRBJ1-4; D possibly corresponds to TRBD1 (6 bases). The CDR3 length is 16 residues. Trimming stripped 4 bases from V and 8 bases from J, with 21 bases between. Germline V CDR1 and CDR2: SGHNT, YYREEE (reference sequence). CDR3 coding DNA: TGTGCCAGCAGCCTTCTTCAAGGGGGGGTCCAAGAAAAACTGTTTTTT. Residues: CASSLLQGGVQEKLFF.

V gene TRBV7-2 combines with J gene TRBJ2-7, with 7 bases fitting TRBD2. CDR3 length: 14 residues. Trimming took 1 base from V and 2 from J; bases not matched to a gene: 2. Germline V CDR1 and CDR2: SGHTA, FQGNSA. DNA for the CDR3: TGTGCCAGCAGCTTAGAACGGGGGGCCTACGAGCAGTACTTC. The encoded protein is CASSLERGAYEQYF.

The V gene is TRBV29-1, the J gene TRBJ2-1; 7 bases align to TRBD2. The V and J ends lost 7 bases and 14 bases, in that order; junction bases with no gene match: 11. CDR1 SQVTM and CDR2 ANQGSEA come from the germline V gene. This CDR3 has 11 residues. The CDR3, as DNA: TGCAGCGGCCGCATGGGGGGGAACGAGTTCTTC. It yields the protein CSGRMGGNEFF.

J is TRBJ1-4 and V is TRBV7-2, with 11 nucleotides matching TRBD1. The V segment lost 5 bases and the J segment 7 bases; nucleotides outside the gene matches: 3. Germline V gives CDR1 SGHTA, CDR2 FQGNSA. The CDR3 is 14 residues long. The CDR3 DNA is TGTGCCAGCAGCCGGGACAGGGGGGGTGAAAAACTGTTTTTT. Protein: CASSRDRGGEKLFF.

The rearrangement links TRBV6-5 to TRBJ2-2; D possibly corresponds to TRBD2 (7 bases). The V end lost 6 bases, the J end lost 7 bases, and 15 bases lay between the germline ends. Per the germline V gene, CDR1 is MNHEY and CDR2 is SVGAGI. CDR3 size: 14 residues. CDR3: CASRNGGRGGELFF. CDR3 DNA sequence: TGTGCCAGCAGGAACGGGGGGCGGGGCGGGGAGCTGTTTTTT.

The V call is TRBV30, the J call TRBJ1-2, with 8 bases lining up with TRBD1. V was clipped by 5 bases and J by 8 bases; unmatched bases: 10. There are 13 residues in the CDR3. From germline, CDR1 is GTSNPN and CDR2 SVGIG (reference sequence). The CDR3 DNA follows: TGTGCCTGGGCAGGAGGACAGGGACGGGGCTACACCTTC. Amino acid sequence: CAWAGGQGRGYTF.

A single count supports this clone. This chain connects TRBV25-1 to TRBJ1-1; D is uncertain. Germline V gene lookup returns CDR1 MGHDK and CDR2 SYGVNS. The V gene lost 4 bases and the J gene lost 3 bases, with 6 bases spanning the gap. This CDR3 is 12 amino acids long. CDR3 in DNA: TGTGCCAGCAGTGCTCCCTACACTGAAGCTTTCTTT. It is translated as CASSAPYTEAFF.

This clone was found once. The CDR3 loop is CASSPFDTQYF. CDR3 nucleotide sequence: TGTGCCAGCAGCCCGTTCGATACGCAGTATTTT. The chain employs TRBV11-2 and TRBJ2-3; no clear D gene. The CDR3 covers 11 residues. CDR1 is SGHAT and CDR2 is FQNNGV in the germline V gene. V was pared by 5 bases and J by 6 bases, with 6 bases between.

The chain links TRBV30 to TRBJ1-5; the match to TRBD1 covers 7 bases. V was pared by 7 bases and J by 2 bases, with 14 bases of the junction left unmatched. There are 16 residues in the CDR3. Per germline, CDR1 GTSNPN and CDR2 SVGIG (reference sequence). The CDR3 loop reads CAFTTGRYPGNQPQHF. As DNA, the CDR3 is TGTGCCTTTACGACAGGGCGGTATCCAGGCAATCAGCCCCAGCATTTT.

The chain combines TRBV11-2 with TRBJ1-6; maybe TRBD1 (5 bases). The length of the CDR3 is 16 residues. From germline, CDR1 is SGHAT and CDR2 FQNNGV. V shed 4 bases and J shed 14 bases, with 24 bases lying between them. CDR3: CASSSLDSASGWALHF. CDR3 nucleotide sequence: TGTGCCAGCAGCTCCCTAGACAGCGCTTCAGGGTGGGCCCTCCACTTT.

This clone was seen just once. The V call is TRBV19, the J call TRBJ1-1; D is perhaps TRBD1 (6 bases). Trimming stripped 5 bases from V and 1 base from J, with 20 bases between. The CDR3 extends over 17 amino acids. Germline CDR1 and CDR2: LNHDA and SQIVND (reference sequence). As DNA, the CDR3 is TGTGCCAGTAGTCGGCTCGGGTCGGACAGTAGGAACACTGAAGCTTTCTTT. It codes for CASSRLGSDSRNTEAFF.

The rearrangement joins TRBV7-2 to TRBJ1-3; D is perhaps TRBD1 (6 bases). The length of the CDR3 is 14 residues. V gave up 2 bases and J gave up 4 bases, with 9 bases separating them. Germline lookup yields CDR1 SGHTA and CDR2 FQGNSA. The CDR3 protein is CASSLQGIGNTIYF. The CDR3 DNA sequence: TGTGCCAGCAGCTTACAGGGGATCGGAAACACCATATATTTT.

This chain joins TRBV6-2 or TRBV6-3 and TRBJ2-7; a weak D match, TRBD2 (6 bases). V gave up 6 bases and J gave up 3 bases, with 9 bases separating them. There are 12 residues in the CDR3. CDR1 is MNHEY, CDR2 SVGEGT, per germline. The CDR3 here is CASSSDYYEQYF. In nucleotides, the CDR3 is TGTGCCAGCAGCTCGGACTACTACGAGCAGTACTTC.

The chain joins TRBV4-2 to TRBJ2-6; 8 nucleotides align to TRBD1. Trimming at V came to 1 base and at J to 2 bases, leaving 1 base not matched to a gene. Germline values: CDR1 LGHNA, CDR2 YNFKEQ. The CDR3 length is 16 residues. This CDR3 is CASSQGTGTGANVLTF. CDR3 sequence (DNA): TGTGCCAGCAGCCAAGGGACAGGGACTGGGGCCAACGTCCTGACTTTC.

The V gene is TRBV6-5, the J gene TRBJ2-1; D uncertain. In germline, CDR1 is MNHEY, CDR2 SVGAGI. V was shortened by 4 bases and J by 9 bases, with 13 bases between the two germline ends. The CDR3 extends over 13 amino acids. CDR3 bases: TGTGCCAGCAGTTTCAGTCTACAGAGTGAGCAGTTCTTC. Residues: CASSFSLQSEQFF.

The chain uses TRBV3-1 (or the pseudogene TRBV3-2) and TRBJ1-1; no clear D. Per the germline V gene, CDR1 is LGHDT and CDR2 is YNNKEL (reference sequence). The CDR3 loop spans 14 amino acids. The V end lost 3 bases, the J end lost 0 bases, and 8 bases lay between the germline ends. The CDR3: CASSQGGVNTEAFF. The CDR3 DNA is TGTGCCAGCAGCCAGGGAGGTGTGAACACTGAAGCTTTCTTT.

The V and J genes are TRBV7-2 and TRBJ1-1; 10 bases are shared with TRBD1. Germline lookup yields CDR1 SGHTA and CDR2 FQGNSA. The CDR3 contains 16 residues. V was pared by 5 bases and J by 4 bases, with 10 bases of the junction left unmatched. The CDR3, as DNA: TGTGCCAGCAGCCCGGGACAGGGGAGAATTGGCACTGAAGCTTTCTTT. Its protein product is CASSPGQGRIGTEAFF.

This chain uses TRBV30 with TRBJ1-5; maybe TRBD1 (5 bases). There are 15 residues in the CDR3. The V end lost 2 bases, the J end lost 6 bases, and 17 bases lay between the germline ends. Germline-derived CDR1 and CDR2 are GTSNPN and SVGIG (reference sequence). CDR3 nucleotide sequence: TGTGCCTGGAGTCCTACACGGGGGGAGGGTCAGCCCCAGCATTTT. Amino acid sequence: CAWSPTRGEGQPQHF.